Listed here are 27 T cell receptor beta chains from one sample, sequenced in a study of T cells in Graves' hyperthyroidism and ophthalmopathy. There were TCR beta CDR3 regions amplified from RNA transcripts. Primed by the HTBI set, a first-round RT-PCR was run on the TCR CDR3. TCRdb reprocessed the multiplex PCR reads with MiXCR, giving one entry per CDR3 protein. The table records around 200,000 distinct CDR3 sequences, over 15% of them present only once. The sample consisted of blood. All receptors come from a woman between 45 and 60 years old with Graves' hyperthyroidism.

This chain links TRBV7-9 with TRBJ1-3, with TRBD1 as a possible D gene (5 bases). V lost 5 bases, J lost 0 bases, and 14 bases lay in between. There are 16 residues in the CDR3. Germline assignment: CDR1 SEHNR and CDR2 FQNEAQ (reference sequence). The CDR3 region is CASSHTSGFSGNTIYF. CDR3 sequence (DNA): TGTGCCAGCAGCCATACCTCAGGGTTCTCTGGAAACACCATATATTTT.

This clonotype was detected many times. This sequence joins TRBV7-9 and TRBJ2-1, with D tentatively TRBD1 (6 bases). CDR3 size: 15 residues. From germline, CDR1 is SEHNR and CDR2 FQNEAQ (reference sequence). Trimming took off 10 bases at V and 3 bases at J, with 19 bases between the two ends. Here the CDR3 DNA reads TGTGCCATCGGGGCGGACAGCTCCAACTACAATGAGCAGTTCTTC. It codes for CAIGADSSNYNEQFF.

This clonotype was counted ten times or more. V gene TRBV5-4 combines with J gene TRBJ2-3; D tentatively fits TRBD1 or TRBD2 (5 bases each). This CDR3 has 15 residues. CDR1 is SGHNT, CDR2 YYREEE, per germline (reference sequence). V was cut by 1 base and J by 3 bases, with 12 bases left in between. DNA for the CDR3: TGTGCCAGCAGCTTGAGTCCAGGGAGTACAGATACGCAGTATTTT. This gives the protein CASSLSPGSTDTQYF.

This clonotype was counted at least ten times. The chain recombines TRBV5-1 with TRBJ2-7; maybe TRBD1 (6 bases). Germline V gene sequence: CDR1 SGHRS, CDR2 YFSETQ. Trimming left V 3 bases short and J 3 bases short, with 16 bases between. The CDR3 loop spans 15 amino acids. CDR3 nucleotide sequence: TGCGCCAGCAGCTACTACAGGGCCGACAACTACGAGCAGTACTTC. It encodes CASSYYRADNYEQYF.

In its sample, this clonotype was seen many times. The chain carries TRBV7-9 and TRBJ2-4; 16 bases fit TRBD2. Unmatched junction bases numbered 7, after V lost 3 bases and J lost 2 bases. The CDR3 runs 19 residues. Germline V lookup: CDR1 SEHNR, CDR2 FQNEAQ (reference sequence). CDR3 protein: CASSFGTSGGATTKNIQYF. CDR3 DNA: TGTGCCAGCAGCTTTGGGACTAGCGGGGGGGCCACGACCAAAAACATTCAGTACTTC.

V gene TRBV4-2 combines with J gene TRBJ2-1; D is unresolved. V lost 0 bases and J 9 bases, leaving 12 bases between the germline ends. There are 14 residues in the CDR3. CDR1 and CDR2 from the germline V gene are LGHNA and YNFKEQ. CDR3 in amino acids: CASSQDGLNGEQFF. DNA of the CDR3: TGTGCCAGCAGCCAAGATGGGCTTAATGGTGAGCAGTTCTTC.

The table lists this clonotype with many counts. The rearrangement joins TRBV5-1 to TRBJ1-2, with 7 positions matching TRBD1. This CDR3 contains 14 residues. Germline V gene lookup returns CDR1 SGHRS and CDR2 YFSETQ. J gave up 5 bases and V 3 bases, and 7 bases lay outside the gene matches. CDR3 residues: CASSSRQGLYGYTF. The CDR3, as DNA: TGCGCCAGCAGCTCTAGACAGGGCCTATATGGCTACACCTTC.

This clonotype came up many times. CDR3 residues: CASSSGLGEQYF. Here the CDR3 DNA reads TGTGCCAGCAGTTCAGGGCTTGGAGAGCAGTACTTC. The rearrangement joins TRBV28 to TRBJ2-7, with a weak D call TRBD1 (5 bases). V dropped 4 bases and J dropped 7 bases, with 11 bases sitting between them. The CDR3 has 12 residues. Germline values: CDR1 MDHEN, CDR2 SYDVKM.

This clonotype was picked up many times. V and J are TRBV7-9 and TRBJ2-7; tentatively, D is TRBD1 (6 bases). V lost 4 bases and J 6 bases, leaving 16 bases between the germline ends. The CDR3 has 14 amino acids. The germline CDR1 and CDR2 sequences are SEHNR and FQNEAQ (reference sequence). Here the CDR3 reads CASSSPGHGPEQYF. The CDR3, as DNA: TGTGCCAGCAGCTCTCCGGGACACGGTCCCGAGCAGTACTTC.

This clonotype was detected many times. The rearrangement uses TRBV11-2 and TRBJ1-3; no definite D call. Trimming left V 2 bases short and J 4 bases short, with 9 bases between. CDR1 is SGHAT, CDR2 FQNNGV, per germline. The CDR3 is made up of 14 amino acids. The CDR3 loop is CASSLMGFGNTIYF. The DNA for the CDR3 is TGTGCCAGCAGCTTAATGGGGTTCGGAAACACCATATATTTT.

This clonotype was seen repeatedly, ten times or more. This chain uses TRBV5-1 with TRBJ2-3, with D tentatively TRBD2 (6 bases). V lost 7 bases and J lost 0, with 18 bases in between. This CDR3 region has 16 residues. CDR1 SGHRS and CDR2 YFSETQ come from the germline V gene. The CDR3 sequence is CASGPGGGSSTDTQYF. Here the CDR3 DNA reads TGCGCCAGCGGGCCCGGTGGGGGGTCGAGCACAGATACGCAGTATTTT.

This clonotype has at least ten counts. The CDR3 DNA sequence: TGTGCCAGCAGTCCAGACAGGGCTAGTAATCAGCCCCAGCATTTT. Its translation is CASSPDRASNQPQHF. The J gene is TRBJ1-5, the V gene TRBV27, with TRBD1 matching over 7 bases. The V segment lost 5 bases and the J segment 4 bases; nucleotides outside the gene matches: 8. CDR1 is MNHEY and CDR2 is SMNVEV in the germline V gene (reference sequence). This CDR3 spans 15 amino acids.

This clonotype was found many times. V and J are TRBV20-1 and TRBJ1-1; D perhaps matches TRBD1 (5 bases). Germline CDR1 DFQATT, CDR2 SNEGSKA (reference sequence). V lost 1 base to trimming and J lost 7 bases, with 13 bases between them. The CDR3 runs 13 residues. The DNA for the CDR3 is TGCAGTGCTAGAGGGGGGGTGGGGAATGAAGCTTTCTTT. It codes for CSARGGVGNEAFF.

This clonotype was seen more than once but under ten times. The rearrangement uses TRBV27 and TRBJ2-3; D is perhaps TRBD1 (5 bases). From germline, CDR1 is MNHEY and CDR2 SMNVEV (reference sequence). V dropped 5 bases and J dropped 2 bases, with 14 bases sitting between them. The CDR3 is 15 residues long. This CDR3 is CASSVLAGNTDTQYF. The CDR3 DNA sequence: TGTGCCAGCAGTGTCTTAGCAGGGAACACAGATACGCAGTATTTT.

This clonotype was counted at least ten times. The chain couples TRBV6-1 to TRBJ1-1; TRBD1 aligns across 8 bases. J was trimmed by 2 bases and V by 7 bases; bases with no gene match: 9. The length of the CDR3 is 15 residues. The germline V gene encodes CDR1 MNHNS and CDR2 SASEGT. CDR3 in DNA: TGTGCCAGCATTTTTCGACAGGGGCTAAACACTGAAGCTTTCTTT. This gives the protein CASIFRQGLNTEAFF.

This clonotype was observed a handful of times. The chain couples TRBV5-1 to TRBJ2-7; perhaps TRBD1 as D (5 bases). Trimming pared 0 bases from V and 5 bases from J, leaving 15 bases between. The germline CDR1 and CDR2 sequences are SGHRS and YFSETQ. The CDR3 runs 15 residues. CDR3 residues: CASSLGQGLLHEQYF. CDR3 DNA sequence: TGCGCCAGCAGCTTGGGGCAGGGTCTCCTCCACGAGCAGTACTTC.

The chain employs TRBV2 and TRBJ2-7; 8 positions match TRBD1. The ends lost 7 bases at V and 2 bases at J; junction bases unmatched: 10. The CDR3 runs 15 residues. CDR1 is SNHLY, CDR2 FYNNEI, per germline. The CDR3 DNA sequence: TGTGCCAGCACCCGAAGACAGGGGACCCCCTACGAGCAGTACTTC. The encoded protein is CASTRRQGTPYEQYF.

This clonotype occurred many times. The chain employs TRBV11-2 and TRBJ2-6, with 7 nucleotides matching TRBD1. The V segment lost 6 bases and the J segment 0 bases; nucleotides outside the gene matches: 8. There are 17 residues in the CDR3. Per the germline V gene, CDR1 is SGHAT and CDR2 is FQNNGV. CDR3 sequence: CASRIGGQRSGANVLTF. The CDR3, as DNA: TGTGCCAGCAGAATAGGGGGACAGCGCTCTGGGGCCAACGTCCTGACTTTC.

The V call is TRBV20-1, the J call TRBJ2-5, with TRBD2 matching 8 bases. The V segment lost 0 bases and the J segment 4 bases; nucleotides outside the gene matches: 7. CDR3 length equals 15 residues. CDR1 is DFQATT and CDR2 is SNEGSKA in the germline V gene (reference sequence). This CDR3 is CSARDSRLARETQYF. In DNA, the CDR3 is TGCAGTGCTAGAGATTCGCGACTAGCGAGAGAGACCCAGTACTTC.

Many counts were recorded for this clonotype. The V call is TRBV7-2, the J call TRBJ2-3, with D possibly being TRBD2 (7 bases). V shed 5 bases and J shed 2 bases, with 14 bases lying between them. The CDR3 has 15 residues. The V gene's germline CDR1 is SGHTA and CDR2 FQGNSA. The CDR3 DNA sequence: TGTGCCAGCAGCGCCGGGGGGCGCGACACAGATACGCAGTATTTT. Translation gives CASSAGGRDTDTQYF.

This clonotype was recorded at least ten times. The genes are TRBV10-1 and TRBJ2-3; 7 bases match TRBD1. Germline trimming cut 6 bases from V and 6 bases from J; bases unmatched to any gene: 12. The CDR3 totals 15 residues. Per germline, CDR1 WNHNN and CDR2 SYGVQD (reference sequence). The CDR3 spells CASSDGQASSDTQYF. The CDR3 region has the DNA TGCGCCAGCAGCGACGGACAGGCTTCGTCGGATACGCAGTATTTT.

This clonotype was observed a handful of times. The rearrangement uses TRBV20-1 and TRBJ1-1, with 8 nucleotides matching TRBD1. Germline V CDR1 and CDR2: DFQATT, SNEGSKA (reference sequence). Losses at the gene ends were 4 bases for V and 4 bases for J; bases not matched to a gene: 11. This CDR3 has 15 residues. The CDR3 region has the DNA TGCAGTGCTATTTCCCTTAGGACAGGGATCACTGAAGCTTTCTTT. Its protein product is CSAISLRTGITEAFF.

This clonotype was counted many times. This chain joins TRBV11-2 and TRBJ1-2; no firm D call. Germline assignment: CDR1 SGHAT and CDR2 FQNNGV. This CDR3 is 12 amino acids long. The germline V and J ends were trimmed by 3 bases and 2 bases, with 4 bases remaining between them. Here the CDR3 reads CASSFQNYGYTF. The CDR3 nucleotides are TGTGCCAGCAGCTTCCAAAACTATGGCTACACCTTC.

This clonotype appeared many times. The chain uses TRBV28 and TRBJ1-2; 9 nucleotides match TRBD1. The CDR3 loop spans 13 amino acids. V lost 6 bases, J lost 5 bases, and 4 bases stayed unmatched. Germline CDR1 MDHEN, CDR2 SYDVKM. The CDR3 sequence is CASSLQGAYGYTF. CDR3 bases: TGTGCCAGCAGCCTACAGGGGGCATATGGCTACACCTTC.

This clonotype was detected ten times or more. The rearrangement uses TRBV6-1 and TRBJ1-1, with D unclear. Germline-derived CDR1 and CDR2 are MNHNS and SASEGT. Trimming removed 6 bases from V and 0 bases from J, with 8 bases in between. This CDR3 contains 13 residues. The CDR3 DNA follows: TGTGCCAGCAGGAGACTCCTGAACACTGAAGCTTTCTTT. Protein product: CASRRLLNTEAFF.

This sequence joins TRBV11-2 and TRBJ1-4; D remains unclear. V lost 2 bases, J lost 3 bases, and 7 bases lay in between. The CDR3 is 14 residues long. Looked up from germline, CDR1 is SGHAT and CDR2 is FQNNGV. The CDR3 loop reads CASSLNTANEKLFF. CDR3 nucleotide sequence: TGTGCCAGCAGCTTAAACACAGCTAATGAAAAACTGTTTTTT.

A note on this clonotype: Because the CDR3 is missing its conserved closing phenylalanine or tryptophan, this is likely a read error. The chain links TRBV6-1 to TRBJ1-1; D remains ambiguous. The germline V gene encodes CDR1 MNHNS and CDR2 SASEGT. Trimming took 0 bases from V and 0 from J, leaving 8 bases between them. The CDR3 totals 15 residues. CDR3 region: CASSEAPGLNTEAFL. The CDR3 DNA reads TGTGCCAGCAGTGAAGCGCCGGGGTTGAACACTGAAGCTTTCCTT.